A selection of T cell receptor beta chains follows, all from one sample in a study of response to subunit inactivated influenza vaccine. TCRdb re-analysed the RT-PCR reads in MiXCR, keeping a single row per CDR3 protein. The repertoire consists of about 180,000 distinct CDR3 sequences, with approximately 9.2% occurring once and the leading ten covering 9.5% to 13%. Sequencing was performed on non-naive T cells sorted from PBMCs, taken on the day of vaccination. These receptors all come from a man aged 45-65 years who received an inactivated influenza vaccine. Both conserved end residues are part of each CDR3. D genes are given only for firm matches. Some rows have no size entry. The others give once, few or many, or a class for an expanded clone.

d_call | j_call | clone_size | v_call | cdr3_nt | cdr3_aa
NA | TRBJ2-5 | NA | TRBV9 | TGTGCCAGCAGCGTAGGCGGGGAAGAGACCCAGTACTTC | CASSVGGEETQYF
NA | TRBJ1-5 | NA | TRBV12-3/TRBV12-4 | TGTGCCAGCAGTTCCCGGGGTTGGTATAGCAATCAGCCCCAGCATTTT | CASSSRGWYSNQPQHF
NA | TRBJ2-1 | NA | TRBV6-2/TRBV6-3 | TGTGCCAGCAGAACCGGGACCAGGAACAATGAGCAGTTCTTC | CASRTGTRNNEQFF
TRBD2 | TRBJ2-7 | many | TRBV7-2 | TGTGCCAGCAGCACGTTAGCGGGGGACTACGAGCAGTACTTC | CASSTLAGDYEQYF
TRBD2 | TRBJ2-1 | few | TRBV29-1 | TGCAGCGTTGATTTGGCGGGAGGGCCTTACGCCAATGAGCAGTTCTTC | CSVDLAGGPYANEQFF
TRBD2 | TRBJ2-5 | NA | TRBV20-1 | TGCAGTGCTCGGACTAGCGGGATTCAAGAGACCCAGTACTTC | CSARTSGIQETQYF
NA | TRBJ2-1 | few | TRBV4-2 | TGTGCCAGCAGCCAAGGAGGACTTTCCAATGAGCAGTTCTTC | CASSQGGLSNEQFF
TRBD1 | TRBJ1-4 | few | TRBV12-3/TRBV12-4 | TGTGCCAGCAGTTTGAACCGGGACAGTAATGAAAAACTGTTTTTT | CASSLNRDSNEKLFF
NA | TRBJ1-1 | few | TRBV9 | TGTGCCAGCTCCGGGACCCCGAACACTGAAGCTTTCTTT | CASSGTPNTEAFF
NA | TRBJ1-5 | NA | TRBV4-1 | TGCGCCAGCAGCCAGATAAATGATAATCAGCCCCAGCATTTT | CASSQINDNQPQHF
TRBD1 | TRBJ2-1 | few | TRBV5-1 | TGCGCCAGCAACCGGGACAGGGGGCGGGATGAGCAGTTCTTC | CASNRDRGRDEQFF
TRBD2 | TRBJ2-2 | NA | TRBV12-3/TRBV12-4 | TGTGCCAGCAGTTTGTTTCCAGCGGGGATCACCGGGGAGCTGTTTTTT | CASSLFPAGITGELFF
NA | TRBJ1-1 | few | TRBV6-1 | TGTGCCAGCAGGAAGGAGGAGTTAGTCACTGAAGCTTTCTTT | CASRKEELVTEAFF
TRBD1 | TRBJ2-5 | few | TRBV3-1 | TGTGCCAGCAGCCGAAACAGGGGAGTGTCGGAGACCCAGTACTTC | CASSRNRGVSETQYF
NA | TRBJ2-2 | many | TRBV5-6 | TGTGCCAGCAGCTTGGACTCCCTGGACGCCTTATTCACCGGGGAGCTGTTTTTT | CASSLDSLDALFTGELFF
NA | TRBJ2-2 | few | TRBV20-1 | TGCAGTGCTAGCACAGGGATTACCGGGGAGCTGTTTTTT | CSASTGITGELFF
NA | TRBJ1-4 | few | TRBV7-9 | TGTGCCAGCAGCTTAGCTGGCAGGGTACGGGAAAAACTGTTTTTT | CASSLAGRVREKLFF
NA | TRBJ2-1 | many | TRBV30 | TGTGCCTGGAGTGACCCGCTGCGGAAGGGCAATGAGCAGTTCTTC | CAWSDPLRKGNEQFF
TRBD2 | TRBJ2-1 | few | TRBV15 | TGTGCCACCAGCAGACCGGCACAACTAGCGACCGAGCAGTTCTTC | CATSRPAQLATEQFF
TRBD1 | TRBJ2-5 | few | TRBV27 | TGTGCCTCCCAGACAGGGGATTCAGAGACCCAGTACTTC | CASQTGDSETQYF
NA | TRBJ2-6 | once | TRBV18 | TGTGCCAGCTCACCACCAGCAGGACACTCTGGGGCCAACGTCCTGACTTTC | CASSPPAGHSGANVLTF
NA | TRBJ2-1 | NA | TRBV7-8 | TGTGCCAGCAGCTTAAGTGAGCTAAATGAGCAGTTCTTC | CASSLSELNEQFF
NA | TRBJ2-6 | few | TRBV6-1 | TGTGCCAGCAGTGGAATCCCAGGAGACTCTGGGGCCAACGTCCTGACTTTC | CASSGIPGDSGANVLTF
NA | TRBJ2-2 | NA | TRBV25-1 | TGTGCCAGCAGTGGTCAGGGGTCTCACACCGGGGAGCTGTTTTTT | CASSGQGSHTGELFF
TRBD1 | TRBJ1-3 | NA | TRBV7-9 | TGTGCCAGCAGCTTAAATACAGGGGGCTCTGGAAACACCATATATTTT | CASSLNTGGSGNTIYF
NA | TRBJ2-6 | many | TRBV4-1 | TGCGCCAGCAGCCAAGATCGGGAAACTGGGGCCAACGTCCTGACTTTC | CASSQDRETGANVLTF
NA | TRBJ2-5 | NA | TRBV7-2 | TGTGCCAGCACCTCAAGGGGGACAATCCAAGAGACCCAGTACTTC | CASTSRGTIQETQYF
NA | TRBJ1-5 | NA | TRBV6-1 | TGTGCCAGCACGATTTTGAGGTATAGCAATCAGCCCCAGCATTTT | CASTILRYSNQPQHF
TRBD1 | TRBJ1-4 | many | TRBV2 | TGTGCCAGCAGAGACCGGACAGGGCTTGAAAAACTGTTTTTT | CASRDRTGLEKLFF
NA | TRBJ1-1 | few | TRBV28 | TGTGCCAGCAGTACCAACCTCCTATCTGACAGAGAAGCTTTCTTT | CASSTNLLSDREAFF
NA | TRBJ1-1 | many | TRBV5-1 | TGCGCCAGCCGCCGGGGCGGGGTGGGGACTGAAGCTTTCTTT | CASRRGGVGTEAFF
NA | TRBJ1-1 | many | TRBV2 | TGTGCCAGCAGTGATTTGGCCAGGAACACTGAAGCTTTCTTT | CASSDLARNTEAFF